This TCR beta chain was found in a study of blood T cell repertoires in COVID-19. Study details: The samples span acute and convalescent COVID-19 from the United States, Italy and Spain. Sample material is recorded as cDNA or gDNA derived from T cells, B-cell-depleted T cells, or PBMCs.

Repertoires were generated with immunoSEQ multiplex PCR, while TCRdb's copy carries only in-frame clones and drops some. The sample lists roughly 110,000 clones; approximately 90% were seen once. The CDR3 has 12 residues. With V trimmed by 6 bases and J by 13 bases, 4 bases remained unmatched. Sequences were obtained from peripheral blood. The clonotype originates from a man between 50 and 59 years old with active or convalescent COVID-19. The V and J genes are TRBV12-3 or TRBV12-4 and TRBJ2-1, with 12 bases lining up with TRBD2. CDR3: CASSPGLAGQFF. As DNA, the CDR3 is TGTGCCAGCAGCCCCGGACTAGCGGGACAGTTCTTC.